These 14 T cell receptor beta chains were all obtained from the same sample, sequenced in a study of cytomegalovirus exposure and HLA in healthy donors. Libraries were prepared by immunoSEQ multiplex PCR; TCRdb keeps only in-frame clonotypes and omits some of them. The sample shows 140,000 or so clones, 90% of them seen only once. Specimen: PBMCs. Receptors originate from a woman in her twenties or thirties in good health and CMV-seropositive.

The chain combines TRBV29-1 with TRBJ2-5, with 7 bases that match TRBD1. This CDR3 region has 13 residues. Germline CDR1 and CDR2: SQVTM and ANQGSEA. The V segment lost 7 bases and the J segment 2 bases; nucleotides outside the gene matches: 7. The chain's CDR3 is CSATDRLQETQYF. The CDR3 DNA reads as TGCAGCGCCACGGACAGGCTACAAGAGACCCAGTACTTC.

This clone was observed a handful of times. The chain joins TRBV5-6 to TRBJ2-6; D is ambiguous. Germline V gene data show CDR1 as SGHDT and CDR2 as YYEEEE. V lost 2 bases and J 0 bases, leaving 3 bases between the germline ends. This CDR3 is 14 amino acids long. The CDR3: CASSFLSGANVLTF. The CDR3 DNA reads TGTGCCAGCAGCTTCCTCTCTGGGGCCAACGTCCTGACTTTC.

This chain uses TRBV11-2 with TRBJ2-7; D perhaps matches TRBD1 (6 bases). The V gene's germline CDR1 is SGHAT and CDR2 FQNNGV. The germline V and J ends were trimmed by 8 bases and 7 bases, with 9 bases remaining between them. The CDR3 has 10 amino acids. CDR3 amino acids: CASRGGEQYF. In DNA form, the CDR3 reads TGTGCCAGCCGAGGGGGTGAGCAGTACTTC.

This chain uses TRBV4-1 with TRBJ1-3, with D perhaps matching TRBD1 (6 bases). This CDR3 contains 16 residues. Germline loops: CDR1 MGHRA, CDR2 YSYEKL. V gave up 5 bases and J gave up 3 bases, with 17 bases separating them. This CDR3 reads CASSGGGAGIGNTIYF. As DNA, the CDR3 is TGCGCCAGCAGCGGGGGGGGCGCAGGAATTGGAAACACCATATATTTT.

This chain connects TRBV19 to TRBJ2-2; a possible D gene is TRBD2 (6 bases). The V end was cut by 5 bases, the J end by 7 bases, with 14 bases between. This CDR3 comprises 14 residues. Germline CDR1 is LNHDA and CDR2 is SQIVND (reference sequence). The CDR3 is CASSLRRVGGELFF. The DNA for the CDR3 is TGTGCCAGTAGTCTGAGGAGGGTTGGCGGGGAGCTGTTTTTT.

The chain combines TRBV25-1 with TRBJ2-6; D is unclear. The CDR3 spans 16 residues. V was trimmed by 6 bases and J by 0 bases, leaving 12 bases between them. From germline, CDR1 is MGHDK and CDR2 SYGVNS. CDR3 sequence reads: CASRGGPRSGANVLTF. CDR3 sequence (DNA): TGTGCCAGCAGAGGCGGCCCCCGCTCTGGGGCCAACGTCCTGACTTTC.

This chain joins TRBV13 and TRBJ2-1; 10 nucleotides match TRBD2. Unmatched junction bases numbered 15, after V lost 5 bases and J lost 2 bases. CDR3 length equals 19 residues. Germline V lookup: CDR1 PRHDT, CDR2 FYEKMQ (reference sequence). The CDR3 loop reads CASSLRLLAGVNPYNEQFF. CDR3 DNA sequence: TGTGCCAGCAGCCTACGACTGCTAGCGGGGGTTAATCCCTACAATGAGCAGTTCTTC.

The V call is TRBV6-1, the J call TRBJ1-2, with 8 positions matching TRBD1. Germline V gives CDR1 MNHNS, CDR2 SASEGT. The V and J ends lost 6 bases and 8 bases, in that order; junction bases with no gene match: 8. The CDR3 is 13 residues long. CDR3 nucleotides: TGTGCCAGCAGAAACAGGGGGGCTAGCGGCTACACCTTC. It specifies CASRNRGASGYTF.

CDR3 in amino acids: CASSLRLAGGYNEQFF. In DNA, the CDR3 is TGTGCCAGCAGCTTAAGGCTAGCGGGGGGGTACAATGAGCAGTTCTTC. The V call is TRBV11-2, the J call TRBJ2-1, with 12 bases identical to TRBD2. Germline V gene lookup returns CDR1 SGHAT and CDR2 FQNNGV. The CDR3 has 16 residues. J was trimmed by 4 bases and V by 2 bases; bases with no gene match: 3.

V and J are TRBV19 and TRBJ2-7; possible D gene TRBD1, 6 bases. Deletions cut 5 bases from V and 4 bases from J, with 15 bases between. From germline, CDR1 is LNHDA and CDR2 SQIVND (reference sequence). This CDR3 has 14 residues. The CDR3 DNA is TGTGCCAGTAGTCTAAGGGTCAGGGGATACGAGCAGTACTTC. This translates into CASSLRVRGYEQYF.

The chain is built from TRBV7-2 and TRBJ1-2, with D tentatively TRBD1 (6 bases). CDR1 and CDR2 from the germline V gene are SGHTA and FQGNSA. Trimming shortened V by 2 bases and J by 5 bases, and 15 bases separated the two germline ends. The CDR3 spans 15 residues. The CDR3 DNA is TGTGCCAGCAGCTTAAGTATGGCAGGGGTATATGGCTACACCTTC. Amino acid sequence: CASSLSMAGVYGYTF.

The chain combines TRBV18 with TRBJ1-2, with 8 bases identical to TRBD1. Per the germline V gene, CDR1 is KGHSH and CDR2 is LQKENI. J gave up 4 bases and V 2 bases, and 3 bases lay outside the gene matches. This CDR3 spans 14 amino acids. CDR3 loop: CASSPSGTGYGYTF. In DNA, the CDR3 is TGTGCCAGCTCACCATCTGGGACAGGCTATGGCTACACCTTC.

The chain joins TRBV9 to TRBJ1-1; the match to TRBD1 covers 12 bases. The germline gives CDR1 SGDLS, CDR2 YYNGEE. Trimming at V came to 4 bases and at J to 3 bases, leaving 7 bases not matched to a gene. The CDR3 has 16 residues. The CDR3 DNA reads as TGTGCCAGCAGCCTAAGCAGGGACAGGGGGCACACTGAAGCTTTCTTT. This translates into CASSLSRDRGHTEAFF.

This clone was detected a few times. The genes are TRBV9 and TRBJ1-1, with D possibly TRBD1 on 5 matching bases. CDR1 is SGDLS, CDR2 YYNGEE, per germline. The CDR3 loop spans 12 amino acids. V gave up 4 bases and J gave up 8 bases, with 12 bases separating them. The CDR3, as DNA: TGTGCCAGCAGCACGGTGGCAGGGGAAGCTTTCTTT. This sequence encodes CASSTVAGEAFF.